The 20 T cell receptor beta chains below were found in one sample sequenced in a study of cytotoxic CD8 clonotypes in ibrutinib-treated CLL. Only in-frame clones appear in the TCRdb table, and some are missing; sequencing was by immunoSEQ multiplex PCR. The table has 60,000 to 70,000 clones, around 60% seen once. Sequencing used PBMCs, obtained after 12 months of ibrutinib treatment. The receptors stem from a human donor with chronic lymphocytic leukemia.

The V call is TRBV9, the J call TRBJ2-2, with no clear D. This CDR3 spans 15 amino acids. The V gene's germline CDR1 is SGDLS and CDR2 YYNGEE. The V and J ends lost 0 bases and 2 bases respectively, with 8 bases between them. The CDR3 DNA reads TGTGCCAGCAGCGTAGTACCCATCAACACCGGGGAGCTGTTTTTT. Translating it yields CASSVVPINTGELFF.

This chain joins TRBV29-1 and TRBJ2-6, with 9 bases that match TRBD1. The CDR3 loop spans 16 amino acids. Germline V lookup: CDR1 SQVTM, CDR2 ANQGSEA. V lost 4 bases and J lost 4; bases outside the gene matches: 8. The DNA for the CDR3 is TGCAGCGTTGCTGGGACAGGGCTTTCGGGGGCCAACGTCCTGACTTTC. Amino acids: CSVAGTGLSGANVLTF.

This clone was counted at least ten times. The rearrangement links TRBV28 to TRBJ1-1; maybe TRBD1 (5 bases). The V end lost 6 bases, the J end lost 5 bases, and 10 bases lay between the germline ends. Per germline, CDR1 MDHEN and CDR2 SYDVKM. This CDR3 has 12 residues. The CDR3 region has the DNA TGTGCCAGCAGGGGGCCGGGTACTGAAGCTTTCTTT. Protein: CASRGPGTEAFF.

The DNA for the CDR3 is TGTGCCAGCCGTCGAGGGCTGGTGGGCACAGATACGCAGTATTTT. The encoded protein is CASRRGLVGTDTQYF. V gene TRBV27 combines with J gene TRBJ2-3; D is perhaps TRBD2 (5 bases). Germline V gene data show CDR1 as MNHEY and CDR2 as SMNVEV (reference sequence). This CDR3 spans 15 amino acids. Trimming took 8 bases from V and 1 from J, leaving 16 bases between them.

V usage is TRBV5-6 and J usage is TRBJ2-7; TRBD1 might be the D (6 bases). The CDR3 extends over 15 amino acids. The V and J ends lost 1 base and 3 bases respectively, with 14 bases between them. Germline V gene data show CDR1 as SGHDT and CDR2 as YYEEEE. The CDR3 sequence: CASSLFPGHIYEQYF. For the CDR3, the DNA is TGTGCCAGCAGCTTGTTCCCGGGACACATCTACGAGCAGTACTTC. The variable domain in full, completed from reference TRBV5-6 and TRBJ2-7, reads DAGVTQSPTHLIKTRGQQVTLRCSPKSGHDTVSWYQQALGQGPQFIFQYYEEEERQRGNFPDRFSGHQFPNYSSELNVNALLLGDSALYLCASSLFPGHIYEQYFGPGTRLTVT.

This clone has only a few counts. The V call is TRBV9, the J call TRBJ1-6, with D unclear. V was shortened by 3 bases and J by 11 bases, with 18 bases between the two germline ends. Germline lookup yields CDR1 SGDLS and CDR2 YYNGEE. CDR3 size: 15 residues. The CDR3 is CASSALMKSRTPLHF. The DNA for the CDR3 is TGTGCCAGCAGCGCCCTTATGAAGAGTAGGACACCCCTCCACTTT.

The chain is built from TRBV27 and TRBJ1-2; TRBD1 matches at 10 bases. The germline gives CDR1 MNHEY, CDR2 SMNVEV (reference sequence). The CDR3 extends over 16 amino acids. The J segment lost 4 bases and the V segment lost 5 bases, leaving 10 bases of the junction unmatched. The CDR3 region is CASSPRTGGTGYGYTF. CDR3 nucleotide sequence: TGTGCCAGCAGTCCGCGGACAGGGGGAACGGGCTATGGCTACACCTTC.

This clone came up a few times. The chain links TRBV28 to TRBJ1-3; D is undetermined. Germline lookup yields CDR1 MDHEN and CDR2 SYDVKM. Trimming removed 5 bases from V and 6 bases from J, with 5 bases in between. CDR3 length: 11 residues. The CDR3: CASSLLNTIYF. DNA of the CDR3: TGTGCCAGCAGTCTTTTAAACACCATATATTTT.

The sample holds a few counts of this clone. The chain's CDR3 is CSAGTGFYEQYF. The CDR3 DNA reads TGCAGCGCCGGGACAGGGTTCTACGAGCAGTACTTC. This chain connects TRBV29-1 to TRBJ2-7; 9 bases are shared with TRBD1. This CDR3 comprises 12 residues. Germline lookup yields CDR1 SQVTM and CDR2 ANQGSEA. Trimming removed 7 bases from V and 3 bases from J; junction bases left unmatched: 4.

This sequence joins TRBV27 and TRBJ1-4; D gene uncertain. With 2 bases removed from V and 0 bases from J, the gap between germline ends came to 7 bases. The germline V gene has CDR1 MNHEY and CDR2 SMNVEV (reference sequence). The CDR3 totals 15 residues. This CDR3 is CASSLTYATNEKLFF. CDR3 sequence (DNA): TGTGCCAGCAGTTTAACTTATGCAACTAATGAAAAACTGTTTTTT. The full variable domain, with the rest looked up from reference TRBV27 and TRBJ1-4, is EAQVTQNPRYLITVTGKKLTVTCSQNMNHEYMSWYRQDPGLGLRQIYYSMNVEVTDKGDVPEGYKVSRKEKRNFPLILESPSPNQTSLYFCASSLTYATNEKLFFGSGTQLSVL.

The CDR3 sequence: CASVNSQGITGELFF. As DNA, the CDR3 is TGTGCCAGCGTAAATAGTCAGGGGATCACCGGGGAGCTGTTTTTT. V gene TRBV6-5 combines with J gene TRBJ2-2, with D possibly being TRBD1 (6 bases). This CDR3 comprises 15 residues. Germline CDR1 and CDR2: MNHEY and SVGAGI. The ends were cut back, 8 bases at V and 4 bases at J, with 17 bases in the middle.

The chain combines TRBV20-1 with TRBJ1-1; D is ambiguous. The germline V and J ends were trimmed by 6 bases and 5 bases, with 7 bases remaining between them. The CDR3 covers 10 residues. Germline CDR1 DFQATT, CDR2 SNEGSKA (reference sequence). CDR3 DNA: TGCAGTGCGTCACCTACTGAAGCTTTCTTT. Amino acid sequence: CSASPTEAFF.

This clone has a handful of counts. V gene TRBV7-9 combines with J gene TRBJ1-4, with 9 bases identical to TRBD1. Germline CDR1 is SEHNR and CDR2 is FQNEAQ (reference sequence). The CDR3 extends over 14 amino acids. V was clipped by 3 bases and J by 6 bases; unmatched bases: 2. The CDR3 here is CASSFGTGHEKLFF. DNA for the CDR3: TGTGCCAGCAGCTTCGGGACAGGGCATGAAAAACTGTTTTTT.

This chain links TRBV19 with TRBJ1-1, with a possible D match to TRBD1 (6 bases). The CDR3 sequence is 14 residues long. Trimming removed 5 bases at V and 4 bases at J, with 14 bases between. From germline, CDR1 is LNHDA and CDR2 SQIVND (reference sequence). The CDR3 DNA sequence: TGTGCCAGTAGTCTCCCGGGGGGCGGCACTGAAGCTTTCTTT. Its protein product is CASSLPGGGTEAFF. The variable domain in full, with the rest retrieved from reference TRBV19 and TRBJ1-1, is DGGITQSPKYLFRKEGQNVTLSCEQNLNHDAMYWYRQDPGQGLRLIYYSQIVNDFQKGDIAEGYSVSREKKESFPLTVTSAQKNPTAFYLCASSLPGGGTEAFFGQGTRLTVV.

In regard to this clone: Given the absence of the conserved phenylalanine or tryptophan at the CDR3 end, a read error is likely. This rearrangement joins TRBV6-5 to TRBJ1-2; TRBD1 aligns across 7 bases. CDR3 length: 14 residues. V gave up 4 bases and J gave up 6 bases; unmatched junction bases: 8. The germline gives CDR1 MNHEY, CDR2 SVGAGI. The CDR3 sequence: CASSSQGGADGYTL. CDR3 bases: TGTGCCAGCAGTTCCCAAGGGGGCGCGGATGGCTACACCCTC.

This clone was detected only a few times. V usage is TRBV19 and J usage is TRBJ2-2; TRBD2 is a possible D gene (5 bases). This CDR3 is built from 16 residues. Germline V lookup: CDR1 LNHDA, CDR2 SQIVND (reference sequence). Trimming removed 7 bases from V and 5 bases from J, with 20 bases in between. This CDR3 is CASTPRRRAVTGELFF. The CDR3 region has the DNA TGTGCCAGTACCCCCCGGAGGCGGGCTGTGACCGGGGAGCTGTTTTTT. The full variable domain, its missing parts supplied by reference TRBV19 and TRBJ2-2, is DGGITQSPKYLFRKEGQNVTLSCEQNLNHDAMYWYRQDPGQGLRLIYYSQIVNDFQKGDIAEGYSVSREKKESFPLTVTSAQKNPTAFYLCASTPRRRAVTGELFFGEGSRLTVL.

The chain uses TRBV5-1 and TRBJ2-4, with no clear D. The CDR3 has 13 amino acids. Trimming pared 2 bases from V and 6 bases from J, leaving 9 bases between. Germline CDR1 and CDR2: SGHRS and YFSETQ. The CDR3 here is CASSFPGVNIQYF. The CDR3 coding sequence is TGCGCCAGCAGCTTCCCAGGAGTAAACATTCAGTACTTC.

This clone was observed a handful of times. V gene TRBV13 combines with J gene TRBJ2-1; D uncertain. This CDR3 contains 14 residues. Per germline, CDR1 PRHDT and CDR2 FYEKMQ (reference sequence). V was pared by 10 bases and J by 0 bases, with 13 bases between. This CDR3 is CATFPRSSYNEQFF. CDR3 in DNA: TGTGCCACTTTTCCCCGGAGCTCCTACAATGAGCAGTTCTTC. Based on the CDR3 plus reference TRBV13 and TRBJ2-1, the full variable domain is AAGVIQSPRHLIKEKRETATLKCYPIPRHDTVYWYQQGPGQDPQFLISFYEKMQSDKGSIPDRFSAQQFSDYHSELNMSSLELGDSALYFCATFPRSSYNEQFFGPGTRLTVL.

This clone was seen just once. The chain recombines TRBV10-3 with TRBJ2-7, with D possibly being TRBD2 (5 bases). The CDR3 is 14 amino acids. Germline V gene sequence: CDR1 ENHRY, CDR2 SYGVKD. The germline V and J ends were trimmed by 3 bases and 6 bases, with 15 bases remaining between them. As DNA, the CDR3 is TGTGCCATCAGTGAATTAGCGCCCGCGGGCGAGCAGTACTTC. Encoded protein: CAISELAPAGEQYF.

This rearrangement joins TRBV9 to TRBJ2-3, with D hard to call. V was clipped by 3 bases and J by 3 bases, with 14 bases between them. The CDR3 is made up of 15 amino acids. The germline V gene has CDR1 SGDLS and CDR2 YYNGEE. This CDR3 is CASSAFWAETDTQYF. Here the CDR3 DNA reads TGTGCCAGCAGCGCCTTTTGGGCGGAGACAGATACGCAGTATTTT.